This TCR beta chain was sequenced in a study of response to subunit inactivated influenza vaccine (dated by TCRdb to the late 2010s). Notes on the research overall: To follow how T cells responded to a trivalent subunit inactivated influenza vaccine, the researchers relied on deep quantitative profiling of the T cell receptor repertoire. What the work shows at the level of the full study, not this receptor alone: According to the authors, only a limited number of new T cells may be recruited by each seasonal influenza vaccination.

The CDR3 holds 15 amino acids from the cysteine to the phenylalanine. The CDR3 DNA has 45 bases and is translated from base 1. V loses 2 bases, J loses 5 bases, and the germline ends lie 16 bases apart. The library relied on RT-PCR. The reads were generated on an Illumina HiSeq 2500. TCRdb redid the processing of the public reads, applying fastp at Q25 and MiXCR, and retained in-frame beta chains. All rows with the same CDR3 protein become a single entry with the most common DNA and genes. In all, the sample holds 500,000 to 650,000 distinct CDR3 sequences, and approximately 7.6% of those were seen once. The top ten clonotypes cover under 15% of the sample. Only a few counts were recorded for this clonotype. Its target antigen remains unknown. Within one base of it there is no much larger clone, and no base qualities were kept.

The chain was built from TRBV12-3 or TRBV12-4 and TRBJ2-7; matching of 6 bases hints at TRBD1 as the D gene. Material: PBMCs from blood, obtained around 25 months after vaccination. The TCR originated in a man aged 50-75 years who received an inactivated influenza vaccine. Donor details come from another sample of the same person, matched by shared clones. The CDR3: CASSLSYRVPNEQYF. In nucleotide form, the sequence is TGTGCCAGCAGTTTATCGTACAGGGTCCCCAACGAGCAGTACTTC.